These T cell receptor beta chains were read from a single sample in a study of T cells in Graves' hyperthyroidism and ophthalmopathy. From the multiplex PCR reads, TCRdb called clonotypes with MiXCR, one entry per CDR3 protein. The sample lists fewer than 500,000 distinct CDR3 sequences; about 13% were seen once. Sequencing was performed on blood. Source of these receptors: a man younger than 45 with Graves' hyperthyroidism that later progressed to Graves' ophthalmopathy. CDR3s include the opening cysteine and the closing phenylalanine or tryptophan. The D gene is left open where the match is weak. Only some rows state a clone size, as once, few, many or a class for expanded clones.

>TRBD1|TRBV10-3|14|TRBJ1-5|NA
CAVKQGNRPDTQHF
TGTGCCGTAAAACAGGGGAATCGACCAGATACGCAGCATTTT
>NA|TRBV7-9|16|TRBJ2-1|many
CASSLGGGVRGNEQFF
TGTGCCAGCAGCTTAGGTGGAGGGGTAAGGGGCAATGAGCAGTTCTTC
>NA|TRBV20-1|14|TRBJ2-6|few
CSALRGSGANVLTF
TGCAGTGCTCTGCGAGGGTCTGGGGCCAACGTCCTGACTTTC
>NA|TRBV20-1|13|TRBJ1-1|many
CSAPGVMNTEAFF
TGCAGTGCCCCGGGGGTAATGAACACTGAAGCTTTCTTT
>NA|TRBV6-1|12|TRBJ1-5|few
CASILQGLPQHF
TGTGCCAGCATCCTCCAGGGATTGCCCCAGCATTTT
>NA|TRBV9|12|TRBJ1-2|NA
CASSVGGGSYTF
TGTGCCAGCAGCGTAGGAGGTGGCAGCTACACCTTC
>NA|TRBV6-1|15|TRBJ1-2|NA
CASRISRDRRGGYTF
TGTGCCAGCAGGATATCCCGGGACCGACGAGGTGGCTACACCTTC
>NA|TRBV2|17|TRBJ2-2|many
CASSFTEGLVNFGELFF
TGTGCCAGCAGTTTTACCGAGGGACTCGTGAATTTCGGGGAGCTGTTTTTT
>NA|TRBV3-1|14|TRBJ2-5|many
CASTQWSMRETQYF
TGTGCCAGCACACAGTGGAGCATGAGGGAGACCCAGTACTTC
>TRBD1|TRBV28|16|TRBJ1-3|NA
CASSQAGTGNGNTIYF
TGTGCCAGCAGCCAAGCCGGGACAGGGAACGGAAACACCATATATTTT
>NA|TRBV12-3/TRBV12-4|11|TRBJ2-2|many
CASTNTGELFF
TGTGCCAGTACGAACACCGGGGAGCTGTTTTTT
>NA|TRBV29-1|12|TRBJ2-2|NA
CSVETDTGELFF
TGCAGCGTTGAGACCGACACCGGGGAGCTGTTTTTT
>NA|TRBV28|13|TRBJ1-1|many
CASRSGVDTEAFF
TGTGCCAGCAGAAGCGGAGTGGACACTGAAGCTTTCTTT
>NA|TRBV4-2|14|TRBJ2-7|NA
CASSQEDGVYEQYF
TGTGCCAGCAGCCAAGAGGACGGCGTGTACGAGCAGTACTTC
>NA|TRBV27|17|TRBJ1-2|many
CASSLSQQGFESYGYTF
TGTGCCAGCAGTTTATCCCAACAGGGATTTGAGAGCTATGGCTACACCTTC
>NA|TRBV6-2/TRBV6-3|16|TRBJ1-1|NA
CASSYLGQGHNTEAFF
TGTGCCAGCAGTTACTTGGGGCAGGGGCACAACACTGAAGCTTTCTTT
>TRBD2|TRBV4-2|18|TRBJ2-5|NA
CASSQGGVRLAGQETQYF
TGTGCCAGCAGCCAAGGTGGTGTCCGACTAGCGGGCCAAGAGACCCAGTACTTC
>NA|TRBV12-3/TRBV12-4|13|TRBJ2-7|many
CASSPGQAYEQYF
TGTGCCAGCAGTCCTGGACAAGCCTACGAGCAGTACTTC
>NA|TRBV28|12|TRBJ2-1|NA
CASSPSHNEQFF
TGTGCCAGCAGCCCTAGCCACAATGAGCAGTTCTTC
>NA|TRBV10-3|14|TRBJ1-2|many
CAISESRLNPGYTF
TGTGCCATCAGTGAGTCGAGATTGAACCCTGGCTACACCTTC
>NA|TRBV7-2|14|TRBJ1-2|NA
CASTTASGASGYTF
TGTGCCAGCACCACAGCATCCGGGGCGTCTGGCTACACCTTC
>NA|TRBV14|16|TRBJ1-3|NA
CASSPDTGTFGNTIYF
TGTGCCAGCAGCCCCGATACCGGGACATTCGGAAACACCATATATTTT
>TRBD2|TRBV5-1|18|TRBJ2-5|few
CASSLLAGLAGLQETQYF
TGCGCCAGCAGCTTGCTCGCGGGACTAGCGGGGCTCCAAGAGACCCAGTACTTC
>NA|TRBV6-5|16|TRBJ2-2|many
CASSWYLGPNTGELFF
TGTGCCAGCAGTTGGTACCTCGGACCGAACACCGGGGAGCTGTTTTTT
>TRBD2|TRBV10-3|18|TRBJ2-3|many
CAISESRVHSGVTDTQYF
TGTGCCATCAGTGAGTCGAGAGTCCATAGCGGGGTCACAGATACGCAGTATTTT
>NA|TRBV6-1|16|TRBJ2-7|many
CASSDRLVGDSYEQYF
TGTGCCAGCAGTGACAGACTAGTAGGGGACTCCTACGAGCAGTACTTC
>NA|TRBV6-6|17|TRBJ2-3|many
CASSYSAVTRRADTQYF
TGTGCCAGCAGTTACTCGGCTGTGACGCGCAGGGCAGATACGCAGTATTTT
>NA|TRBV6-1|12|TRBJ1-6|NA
CASSEAGSGLHF
TGTGCCAGCAGTGAAGCGGGGTCAGGGCTCCACTTT
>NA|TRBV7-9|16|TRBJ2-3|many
CASSLALLAVPDTQYF
TGTGCCAGCAGCTTAGCGCTCCTAGCTGTTCCAGATACGCAGTATTTT
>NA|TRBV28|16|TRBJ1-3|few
CASSLFPRNSGNTIYF
TGTGCCAGCAGTTTATTTCCCAGAAACTCTGGAAACACCATATATTTT
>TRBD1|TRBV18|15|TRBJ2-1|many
CASSPGTGGYNEQFF
TGTGCCAGCTCACCAGGGACAGGGGGCTACAATGAGCAGTTCTTC
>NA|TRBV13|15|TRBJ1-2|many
CASSSSTGSYYGYTF
TGTGCCAGCAGCTCTTCGACAGGCAGTTACTATGGCTACACCTTC
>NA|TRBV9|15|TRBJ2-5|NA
CASCPGSRNQETQYF
TGTGCCAGCTGTCCCGGATCGCGAAACCAAGAGACCCAGTACTTC
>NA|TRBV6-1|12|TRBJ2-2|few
CASSSSTGELFF
TGTGCCAGCAGTTCCAGTACCGGGGAGCTGTTTTTT
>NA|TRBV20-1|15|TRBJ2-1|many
CSADPRESSYNEQFF
TGCAGTGCAGATCCCAGGGAGAGCTCCTACAATGAGCAGTTCTTC
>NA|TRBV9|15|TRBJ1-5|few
CASSVEDGFGWPQHF
TGTGCCAGCAGCGTTGAAGACGGATTCGGATGGCCCCAGCATTTT
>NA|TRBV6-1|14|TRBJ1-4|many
CATRRQLTNEKLFF
TGTGCCACCCGGCGGCAGCTAACTAATGAAAAACTGTTTTTT
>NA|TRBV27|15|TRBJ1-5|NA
CANSERGGSNQPQHF
TGTGCCAACAGTGAGCGAGGGGGAAGCAATCAGCCCCAGCATTTT
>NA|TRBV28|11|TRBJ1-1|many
CASILNTEAFF
TGTGCCAGCATTCTTAACACTGAAGCTTTCTTT
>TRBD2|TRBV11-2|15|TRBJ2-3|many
CASSLGAGTTDTQYF
TGTGCCAGCAGCTTAGGAGCGGGGACCACAGATACGCAGTATTTT
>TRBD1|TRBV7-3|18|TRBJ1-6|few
CASSLPGQGATYNSPLHF
TGTGCCAGCAGCTTACCGGGACAGGGGGCCACCTATAATTCACCCCTCCACTTT
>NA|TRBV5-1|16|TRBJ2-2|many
CASRLGGAANTGELFF
TGCGCCAGCCGCTTGGGGGGGGCGGCGAACACCGGGGAGCTGTTTTTT
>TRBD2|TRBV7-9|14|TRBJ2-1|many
CASSPGGSGNEQFF
TGTGCCAGCAGCCCCGGGGGGTCAGGAAATGAGCAGTTCTTC
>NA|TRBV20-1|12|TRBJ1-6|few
CSARDAYSPLHF
TGCAGTGCTAGAGATGCTTATTCACCCCTCCACTTT
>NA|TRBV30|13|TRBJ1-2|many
CAWSVRQLYGYTF
TGTGCCTGGAGTGTCAGACAGCTCTATGGCTACACCTTC
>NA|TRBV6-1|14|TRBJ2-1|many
CASSYGGGLNEQFF
TGTGCCAGCAGTTATGGTGGGGGGCTGAATGAGCAGTTCTTC
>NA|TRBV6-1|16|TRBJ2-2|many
CASRSLIKRDTGELFF
TGTGCCAGCAGATCCCTGATTAAAAGGGACACCGGGGAGCTGTTTTTT
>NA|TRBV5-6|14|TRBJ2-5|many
CASSDVGLRGTQYF
TGTGCCAGCAGTGACGTGGGCCTTCGGGGGACCCAGTACTTC
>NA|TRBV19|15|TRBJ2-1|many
CASSMPPAGWNEQFF
TGTGCCAGTAGTATGCCCCCGGCAGGGTGGAATGAGCAGTTCTTC
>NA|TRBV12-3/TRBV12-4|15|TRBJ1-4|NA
CASSRPGRINEKLFF
TGTGCCAGCAGTCGACCTGGACGGATAAATGAAAAACTGTTTTTT
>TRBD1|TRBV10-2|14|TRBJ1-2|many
CASRSGQILYGYTF
TGCGCCAGCAGATCGGGACAGATCTTATATGGCTACACCTTC
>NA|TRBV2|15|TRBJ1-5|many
CASSTQGRSNQPQHF
TGTGCCAGCAGCACACAGGGTAGGAGCAATCAGCCCCAGCATTTT
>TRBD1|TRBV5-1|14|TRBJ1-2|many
CASSLGTGTNGYTF
TGCGCCAGCAGCTTGGGGACAGGGACGAATGGCTACACCTTC
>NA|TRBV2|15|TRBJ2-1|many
CASSEKTAPSHEQFF
TGTGCCAGCAGTGAAAAGACAGCCCCGAGCCATGAGCAGTTCTTC
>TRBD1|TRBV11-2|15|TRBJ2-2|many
CASRSRGQRIGELFF
TGTGCCAGCAGGTCTAGGGGGCAAAGGATCGGGGAGCTGTTTTTT
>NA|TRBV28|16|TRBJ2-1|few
CASSPLRDKTHNEQFF
TGTGCCAGCAGTCCCCTCCGGGACAAGACACACAATGAGCAGTTCTTC
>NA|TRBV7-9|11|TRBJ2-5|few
CASSFTETQYF
TGTGCCAGCAGCTTTACGGAGACCCAGTACTTC
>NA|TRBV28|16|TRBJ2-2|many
CASSINRVANTGELFF
TGTGCCAGCAGCATAAACAGGGTCGCGAACACCGGGGAGCTGTTTTTT